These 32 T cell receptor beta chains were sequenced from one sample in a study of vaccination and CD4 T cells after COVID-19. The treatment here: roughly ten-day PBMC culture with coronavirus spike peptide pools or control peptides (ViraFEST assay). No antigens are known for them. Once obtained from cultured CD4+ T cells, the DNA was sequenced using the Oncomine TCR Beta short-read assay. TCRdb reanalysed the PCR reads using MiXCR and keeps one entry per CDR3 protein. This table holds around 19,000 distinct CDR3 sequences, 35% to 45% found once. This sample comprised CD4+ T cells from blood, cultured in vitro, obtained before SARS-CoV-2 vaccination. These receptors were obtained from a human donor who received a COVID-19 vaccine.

The CDR3 is CASSLDASQDYYGYTF. As DNA, the CDR3 is TGTGCCAGCAGCTTAGATGCTTCTCAGGACTACTATGGCTACACCTTC. The chain carries TRBV7-2 and TRBJ1-2; no reliable D call. The CDR3 is 16 amino acids. Trimming removed 1 base at V and 3 bases at J, with 15 bases between. Germline loops: CDR1 SGHTA, CDR2 FQGNSA. The full variable domain, with the rest looked up from reference TRBV7-2 and TRBJ1-2, is GAGVSQSPSNKVTEKGKDVELRCDPISGHTALYWYRQSLGQGLEFLIYFQGNSAPDKSGLPSDRFSAERTGGSVSTLTIQRTQQEDSAVYLCASSLDASQDYYGYTFGSGTRLTVV.

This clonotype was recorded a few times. The CDR3 bases are TGCAGTGCTGAGACCGGGACTAGCGGGGGCACAGATACGCAGTATTTT. Translated, it gives CSAETGTSGGTDTQYF. The chain employs TRBV20-1 and TRBJ2-3; 13 bases map to TRBD2. The length of the CDR3 is 16 residues. Germline V gives CDR1 DFQATT, CDR2 SNEGSKA (reference sequence). The V gene end was trimmed by 5 bases and the J gene end by 1 base; junction bases not matched to a gene: 6.

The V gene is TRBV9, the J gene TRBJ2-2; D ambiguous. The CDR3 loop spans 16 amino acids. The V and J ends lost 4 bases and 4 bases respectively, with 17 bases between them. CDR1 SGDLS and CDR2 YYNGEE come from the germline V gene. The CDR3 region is CASSPRWLVSTGELFF. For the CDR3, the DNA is TGTGCCAGCAGCCCCCGTTGGCTAGTGAGCACCGGGGAGCTGTTTTTT. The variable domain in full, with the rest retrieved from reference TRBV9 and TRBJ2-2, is DSGVTQTPKHLITATGQRVTLRCSPRSGDLSVYWYQQSLDQGLQFLIQYYNGEERAKGNILERFSAQQFPDLHSELNLSSLELGDSALYFCASSPRWLVSTGELFFGEGSRLTVL.

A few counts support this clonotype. The CDR3 sequence: CASKVVPAGGNEQFF. CDR3 DNA sequence: TGTGCCAGCAAAGTGGTTCCAGCGGGGGGCAATGAGCAGTTCTTC. The chain has TRBV6-1 and TRBJ2-1; 9 positions match TRBD2. This CDR3 comprises 15 residues. Germline loops: CDR1 MNHNS, CDR2 SASEGT. Trimming took 7 bases from V and 6 from J; bases not matched to a gene: 10.

The CDR3 sequence is CASSLGGGSGYNEQFF. CDR3 bases: TGTGCCAGCAGCTTGGGTGGGGGGTCTGGATACAATGAGCAGTTCTTC. The rearrangement joins TRBV5-4 to TRBJ2-1, with D possibly TRBD2 on 6 matching bases. CDR3 length equals 16 residues. V lost 0 bases and J 4 bases, leaving 14 bases between the germline ends. The germline CDR1 and CDR2 sequences are SGHNT and YYREEE (reference sequence). The whole variable domain, filled in from reference TRBV5-4 and TRBJ2-1, reads ETGVTQSPTHLIKTRGQQVTLRCSSQSGHNTVSWYQQALGQGPQFIFQYYREEENGRGNFPPRFSGLQFPNYSSELNVNALELDDSALYLCASSLGGGSGYNEQFFGPGTRLTVL.

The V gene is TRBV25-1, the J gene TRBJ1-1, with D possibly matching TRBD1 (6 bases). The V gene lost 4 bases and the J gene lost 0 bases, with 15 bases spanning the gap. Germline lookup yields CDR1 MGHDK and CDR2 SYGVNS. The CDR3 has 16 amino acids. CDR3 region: CASSARRGAVNTEAFF. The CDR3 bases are TGTGCCAGCAGTGCCCGGAGGGGGGCGGTGAACACTGAAGCTTTCTTT.

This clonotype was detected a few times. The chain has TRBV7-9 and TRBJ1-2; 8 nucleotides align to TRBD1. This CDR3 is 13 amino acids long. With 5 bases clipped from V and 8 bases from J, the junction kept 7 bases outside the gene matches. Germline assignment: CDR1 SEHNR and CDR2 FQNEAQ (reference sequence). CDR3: CASSAGQGGGYTF. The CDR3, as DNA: TGTGCCAGCAGCGCAGGACAGGGAGGGGGCTACACCTTC.

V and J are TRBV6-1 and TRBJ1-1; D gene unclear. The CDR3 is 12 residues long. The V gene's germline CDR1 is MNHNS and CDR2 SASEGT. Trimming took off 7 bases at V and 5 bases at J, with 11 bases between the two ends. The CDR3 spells CASMGIGTEAFF. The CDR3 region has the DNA TGTGCCAGCATGGGAATAGGTACTGAAGCTTTCTTT.

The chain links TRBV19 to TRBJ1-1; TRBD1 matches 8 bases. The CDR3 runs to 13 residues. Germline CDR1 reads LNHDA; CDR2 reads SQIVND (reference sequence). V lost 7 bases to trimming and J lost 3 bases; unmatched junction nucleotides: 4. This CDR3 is CASTDRGYTEAFF. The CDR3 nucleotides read TGTGCCAGTACAGACAGGGGCTACACTGAAGCTTTCTTT.

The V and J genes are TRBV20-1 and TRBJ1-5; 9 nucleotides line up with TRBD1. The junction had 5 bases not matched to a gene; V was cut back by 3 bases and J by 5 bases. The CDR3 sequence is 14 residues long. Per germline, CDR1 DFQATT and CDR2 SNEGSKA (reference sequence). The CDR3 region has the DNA TGCAGTGCTAGTGTGACAGGGGGGGATCAGCCCCAGCATTTT. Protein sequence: CSASVTGGDQPQHF.

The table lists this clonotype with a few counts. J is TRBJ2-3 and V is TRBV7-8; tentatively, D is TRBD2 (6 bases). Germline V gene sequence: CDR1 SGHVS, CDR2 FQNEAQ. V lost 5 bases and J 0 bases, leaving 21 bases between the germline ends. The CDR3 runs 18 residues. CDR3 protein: CASSARASGLISTDTQYF. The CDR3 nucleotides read TGTGCCAGCAGCGCACGGGCCTCGGGACTTATTAGCACAGATACGCAGTATTTT. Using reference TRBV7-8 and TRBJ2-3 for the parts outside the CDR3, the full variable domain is GAGVSQSPRYKVAKRGQDVALRCDPISGHVSLFWYQQALGQGPEFLTYFQNEAQLDKSGLPSDRFFAERPEGSVSTLKIQRTQQEDSAVYLCASSARASGLISTDTQYFGPGTRLTVL.

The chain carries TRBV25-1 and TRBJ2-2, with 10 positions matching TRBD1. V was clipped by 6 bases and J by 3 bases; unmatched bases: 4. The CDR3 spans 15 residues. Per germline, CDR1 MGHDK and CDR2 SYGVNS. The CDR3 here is CASRDRGADTGELFF. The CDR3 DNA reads TGTGCCAGCAGGGACAGGGGGGCGGACACCGGGGAGCTGTTTTTT.

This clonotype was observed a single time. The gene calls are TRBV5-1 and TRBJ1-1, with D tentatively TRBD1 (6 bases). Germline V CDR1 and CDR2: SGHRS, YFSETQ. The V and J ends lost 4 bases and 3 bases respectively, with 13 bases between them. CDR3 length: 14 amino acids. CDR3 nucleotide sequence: TGCGCCAGCAGCCCGGGGGCTGGGGACACTGAAGCTTTCTTT. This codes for CASSPGAGDTEAFF.

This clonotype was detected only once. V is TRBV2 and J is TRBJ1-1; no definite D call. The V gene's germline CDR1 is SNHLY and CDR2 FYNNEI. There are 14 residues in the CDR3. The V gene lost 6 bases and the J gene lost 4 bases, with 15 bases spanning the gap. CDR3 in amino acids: CASSVGRVSTEAFF. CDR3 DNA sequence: TGTGCCAGCAGCGTCGGTCGGGTGAGCACTGAAGCTTTCTTT.

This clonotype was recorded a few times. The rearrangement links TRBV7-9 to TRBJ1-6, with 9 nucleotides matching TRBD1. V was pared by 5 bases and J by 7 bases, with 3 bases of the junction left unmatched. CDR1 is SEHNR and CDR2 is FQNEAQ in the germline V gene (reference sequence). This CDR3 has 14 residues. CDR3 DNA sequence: TGTGCCAGCAGCCCCGGACAGGGGAATTCACCCCTCCACTTT. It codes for CASSPGQGNSPLHF.

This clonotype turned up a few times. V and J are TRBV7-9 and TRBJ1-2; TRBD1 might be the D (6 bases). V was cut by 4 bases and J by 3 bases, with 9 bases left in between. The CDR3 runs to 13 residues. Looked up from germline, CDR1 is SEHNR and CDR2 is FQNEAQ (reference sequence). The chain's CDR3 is CASSSTGDYGYTF. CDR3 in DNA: TGTGCCAGCAGCTCGACAGGTGACTATGGCTACACCTTC.

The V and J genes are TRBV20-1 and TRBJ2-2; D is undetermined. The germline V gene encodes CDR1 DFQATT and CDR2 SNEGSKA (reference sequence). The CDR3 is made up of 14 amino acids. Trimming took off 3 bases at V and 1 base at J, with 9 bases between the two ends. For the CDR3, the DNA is TGCAGTGCTAGTCGCCGACAGAACACCGGGGAGCTGTTTTTT. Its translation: CSASRRQNTGELFF.

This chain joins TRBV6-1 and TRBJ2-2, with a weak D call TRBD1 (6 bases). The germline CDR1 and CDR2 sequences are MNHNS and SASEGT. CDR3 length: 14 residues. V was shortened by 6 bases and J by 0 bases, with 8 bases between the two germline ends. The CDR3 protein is CASRQGPNTGELFF. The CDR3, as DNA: TGTGCCAGCAGACAGGGACCGAACACCGGGGAGCTGTTTTTT.

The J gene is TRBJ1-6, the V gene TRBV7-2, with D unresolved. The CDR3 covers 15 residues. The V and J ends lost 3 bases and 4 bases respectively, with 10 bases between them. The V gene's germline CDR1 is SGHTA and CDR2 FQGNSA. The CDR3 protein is CASSLGSTYNSPLHF. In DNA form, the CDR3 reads TGTGCCAGCAGCTTGGGGAGCACATATAATTCACCCCTCCACTTT.

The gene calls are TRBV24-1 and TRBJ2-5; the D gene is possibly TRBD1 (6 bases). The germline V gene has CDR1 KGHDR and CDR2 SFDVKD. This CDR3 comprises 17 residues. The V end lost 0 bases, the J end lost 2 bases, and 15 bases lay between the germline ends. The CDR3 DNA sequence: TGTGCCACCAGTGATTTGCAAGGGGCAGGGGATCAAGAGACCCAGTACTTC. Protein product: CATSDLQGAGDQETQYF.

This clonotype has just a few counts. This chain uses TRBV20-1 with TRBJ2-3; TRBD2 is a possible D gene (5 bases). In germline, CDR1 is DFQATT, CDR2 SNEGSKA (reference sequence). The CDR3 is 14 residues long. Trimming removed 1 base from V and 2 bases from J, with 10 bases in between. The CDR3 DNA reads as TGCAGTGCTAGAGTACGGGGTCACACAGATACGCAGTATTTT. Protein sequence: CSARVRGHTDTQYF.

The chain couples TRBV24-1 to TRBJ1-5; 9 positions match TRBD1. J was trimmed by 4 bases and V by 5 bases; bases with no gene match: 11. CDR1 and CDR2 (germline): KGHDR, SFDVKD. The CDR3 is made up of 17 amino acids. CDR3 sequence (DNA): TGTGCCACCAGTGCCCCGGGACAGGGAGCTTTTAATCAGCCCCAGCATTTT. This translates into CATSAPGQGAFNQPQHF.

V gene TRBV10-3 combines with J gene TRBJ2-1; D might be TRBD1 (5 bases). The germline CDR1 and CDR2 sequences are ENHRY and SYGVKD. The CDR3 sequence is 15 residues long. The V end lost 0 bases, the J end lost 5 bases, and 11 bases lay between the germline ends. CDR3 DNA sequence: TGTGCCATCAGTGAGTCGCAGGGTCAGAACAATGAGCAGTTCTTC. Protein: CAISESQGQNNEQFF.

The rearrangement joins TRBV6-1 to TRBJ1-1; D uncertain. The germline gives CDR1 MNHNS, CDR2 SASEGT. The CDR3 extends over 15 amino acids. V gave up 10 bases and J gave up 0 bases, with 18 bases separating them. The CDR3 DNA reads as TGTGCCACCTCTCCAGGAGGGATCCTGAACACTGAAGCTTTCTTT. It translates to CATSPGGILNTEAFF.

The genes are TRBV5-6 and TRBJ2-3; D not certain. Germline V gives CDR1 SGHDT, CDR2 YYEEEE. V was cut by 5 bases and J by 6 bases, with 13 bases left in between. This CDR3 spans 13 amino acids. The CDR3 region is CASSLPPVDTQYF. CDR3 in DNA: TGTGCCAGCAGTCTGCCCCCCGTTGATACGCAGTATTTT.

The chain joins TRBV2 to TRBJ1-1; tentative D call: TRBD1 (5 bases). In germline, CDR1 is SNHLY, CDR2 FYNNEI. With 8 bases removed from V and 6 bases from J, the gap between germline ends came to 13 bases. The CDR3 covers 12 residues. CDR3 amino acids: CASGTGDPEAFF. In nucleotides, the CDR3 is TGTGCCAGCGGGACGGGGGACCCTGAAGCTTTCTTT. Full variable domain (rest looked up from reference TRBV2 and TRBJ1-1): EPEVTQTPSHQVTQMGQEVILRCVPISNHLYFYWYRQILGQKVEFLVSFYNNEISEKSEIFDDQFSVERPDGSNFTLKIRSTKLEDSAMYFCASGTGDPEAFFGQGTRLTVV.

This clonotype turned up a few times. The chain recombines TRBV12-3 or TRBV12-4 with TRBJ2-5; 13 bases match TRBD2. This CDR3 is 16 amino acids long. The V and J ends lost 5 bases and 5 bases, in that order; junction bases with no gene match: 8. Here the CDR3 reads CASSPTGLAGVETQYF. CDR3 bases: TGTGCCAGCAGTCCAACCGGACTAGCGGGGGTTGAGACCCAGTACTTC.

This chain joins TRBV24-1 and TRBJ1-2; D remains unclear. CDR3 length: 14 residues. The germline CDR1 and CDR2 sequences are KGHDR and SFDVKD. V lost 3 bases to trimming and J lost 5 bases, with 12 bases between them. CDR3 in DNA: TGTGCCACCAGTGATCGGACCCGGAGGTATGGCTACACCTTC. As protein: CATSDRTRRYGYTF.

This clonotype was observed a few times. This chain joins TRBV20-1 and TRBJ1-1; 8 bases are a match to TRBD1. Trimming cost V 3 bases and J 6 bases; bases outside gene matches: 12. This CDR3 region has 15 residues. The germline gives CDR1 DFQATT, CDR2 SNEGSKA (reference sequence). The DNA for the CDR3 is TGCAGTGCTAGTGTCCCAGGGGGCGAGGGTTCTGAAGCTTTCTTT. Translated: CSASVPGGEGSEAFF.

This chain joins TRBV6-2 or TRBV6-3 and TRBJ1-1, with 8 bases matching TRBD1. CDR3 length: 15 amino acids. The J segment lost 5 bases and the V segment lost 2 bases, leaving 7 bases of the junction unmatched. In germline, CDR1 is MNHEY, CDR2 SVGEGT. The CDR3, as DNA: TGTGCCAGCAGTTACCTAGGACAGGGTGGTACTGAAGCTTTCTTT. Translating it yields CASSYLGQGGTEAFF.

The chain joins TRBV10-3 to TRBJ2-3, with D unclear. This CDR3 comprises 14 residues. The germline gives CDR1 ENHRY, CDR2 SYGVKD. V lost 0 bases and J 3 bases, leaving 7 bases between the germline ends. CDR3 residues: CAISESSSTDTQYF. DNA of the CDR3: TGTGCCATCAGTGAGTCCTCTAGTACAGATACGCAGTATTTT.

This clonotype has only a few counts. The CDR3 nucleotides read TGTGCCAGCAGCCTGGGGCCAGGAGACTATGGCTACACCTTC. The encoded protein is CASSLGPGDYGYTF. The chain links TRBV5-3 to TRBJ1-2; a weak D match, TRBD1 (5 bases). TRBV5-3 is identified as an open reading frame with a role that is uncertain. Trimming took off 8 bases at V and 3 bases at J, with 17 bases between the two ends. This CDR3 contains 14 residues.